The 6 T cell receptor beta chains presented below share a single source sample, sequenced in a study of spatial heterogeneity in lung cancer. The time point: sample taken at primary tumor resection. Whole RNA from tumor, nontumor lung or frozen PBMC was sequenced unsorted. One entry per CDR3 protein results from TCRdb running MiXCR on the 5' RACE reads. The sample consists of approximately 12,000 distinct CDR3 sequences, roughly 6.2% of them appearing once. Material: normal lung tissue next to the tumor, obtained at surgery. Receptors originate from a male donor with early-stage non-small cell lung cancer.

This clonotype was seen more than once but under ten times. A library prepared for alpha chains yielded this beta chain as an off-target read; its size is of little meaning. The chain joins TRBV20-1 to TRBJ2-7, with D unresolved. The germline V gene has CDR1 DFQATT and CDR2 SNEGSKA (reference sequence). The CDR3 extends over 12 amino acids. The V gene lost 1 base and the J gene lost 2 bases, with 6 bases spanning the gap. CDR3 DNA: TGCAGTGCTAGAGCGGTTCCCTACGAGCAGTACTTC. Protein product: CSARAVPYEQYF.

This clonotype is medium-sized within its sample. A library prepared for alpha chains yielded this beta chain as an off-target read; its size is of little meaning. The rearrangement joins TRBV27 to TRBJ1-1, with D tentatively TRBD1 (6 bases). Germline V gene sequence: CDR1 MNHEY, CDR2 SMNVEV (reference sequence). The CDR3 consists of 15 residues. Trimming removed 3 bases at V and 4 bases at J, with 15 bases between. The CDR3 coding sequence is TGTGCCAGCAGTTTGGCGCAGGGGTATCGCACTGAAGCTTTCTTT. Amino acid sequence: CASSLAQGYRTEAFF.

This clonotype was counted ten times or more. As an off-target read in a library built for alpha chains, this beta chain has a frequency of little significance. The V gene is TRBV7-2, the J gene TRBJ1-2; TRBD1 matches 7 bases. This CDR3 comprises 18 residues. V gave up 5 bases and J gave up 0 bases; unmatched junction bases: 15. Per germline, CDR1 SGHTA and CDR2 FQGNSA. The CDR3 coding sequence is TGTGCCAGCAGCCGGGACGCTAGACAGGGAATAGCTAACTATGGCTACACCTTC. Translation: CASSRDARQGIANYGYTF.

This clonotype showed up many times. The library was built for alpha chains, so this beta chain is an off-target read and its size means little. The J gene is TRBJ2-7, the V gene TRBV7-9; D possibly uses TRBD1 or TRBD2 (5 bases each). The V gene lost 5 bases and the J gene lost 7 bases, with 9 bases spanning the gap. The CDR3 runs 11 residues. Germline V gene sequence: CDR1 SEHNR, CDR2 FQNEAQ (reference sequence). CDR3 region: CASSEGFEQYF. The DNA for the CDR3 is TGTGCCAGCAGCGAGGGGTTTGAGCAGTACTTC. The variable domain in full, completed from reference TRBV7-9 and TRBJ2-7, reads DTGVSQNPRHKITKRGQNVTFRCDPISEHNRLYWYRQTLGQGPEFLTYFQNEAQLEKSRLLSDRFSAERPKGSFSTLEIQRTEQGDSAMYLCASSEGFEQYFGPGTRLTVT.

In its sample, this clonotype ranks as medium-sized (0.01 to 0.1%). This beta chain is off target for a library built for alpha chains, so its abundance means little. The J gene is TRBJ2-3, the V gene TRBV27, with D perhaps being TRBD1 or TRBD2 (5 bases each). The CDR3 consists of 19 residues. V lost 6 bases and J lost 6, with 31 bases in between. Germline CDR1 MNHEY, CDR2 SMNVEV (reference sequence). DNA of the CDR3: TGTGCCAGCAGCCCGTTTCGGTCCCGGGACGGGTTACCGTTGGATACGCAGTATTTT. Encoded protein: CASSPFRSRDGLPLDTQYF.

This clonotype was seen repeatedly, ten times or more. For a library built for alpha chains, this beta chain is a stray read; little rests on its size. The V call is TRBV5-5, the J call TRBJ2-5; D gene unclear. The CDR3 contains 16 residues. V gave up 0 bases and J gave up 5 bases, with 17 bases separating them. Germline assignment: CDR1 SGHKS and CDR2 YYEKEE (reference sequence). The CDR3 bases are TGTGCCAGCAGCTTGGCCGTGGGGTCCAATGTCGAGACCCAGTACTTC. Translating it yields CASSLAVGSNVETQYF. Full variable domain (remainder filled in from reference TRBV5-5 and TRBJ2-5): DAGVTQSPTHLIKTRGQQVTLRCSPISGHKSVSWYQQVLGQGPQFIFQYYEKEERGRGNFPDRFSARQFPNYSSELNVNALLLGDSALYLCASSLAVGSNVETQYFGPGTRLLVL.